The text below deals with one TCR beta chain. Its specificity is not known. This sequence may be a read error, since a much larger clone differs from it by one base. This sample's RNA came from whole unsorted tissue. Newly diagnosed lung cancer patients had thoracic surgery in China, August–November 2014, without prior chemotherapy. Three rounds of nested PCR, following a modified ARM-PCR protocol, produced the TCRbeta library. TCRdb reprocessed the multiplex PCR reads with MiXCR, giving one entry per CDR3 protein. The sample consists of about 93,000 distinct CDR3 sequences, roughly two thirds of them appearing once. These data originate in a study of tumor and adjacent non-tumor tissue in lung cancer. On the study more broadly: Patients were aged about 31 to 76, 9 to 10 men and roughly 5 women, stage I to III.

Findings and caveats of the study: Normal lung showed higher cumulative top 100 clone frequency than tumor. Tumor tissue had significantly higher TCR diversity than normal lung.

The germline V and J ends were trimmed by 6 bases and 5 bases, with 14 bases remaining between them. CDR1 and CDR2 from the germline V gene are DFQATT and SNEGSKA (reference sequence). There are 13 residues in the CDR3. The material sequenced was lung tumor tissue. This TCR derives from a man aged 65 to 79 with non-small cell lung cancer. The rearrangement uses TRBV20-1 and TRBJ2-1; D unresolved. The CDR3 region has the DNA TGCAGTGCCCGATTAATAGGGAACAATGAGCAGTTCTTC. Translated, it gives CSARLIGNNEQFF.